This T cell receptor (beta chain) was recorded in a study of blood T cell repertoires in COVID-19. At the level of the study: Nucleic acid was either cDNA or gDNA, and it came from T cells, B-cell-depleted T cells, or PBMCs.

How the authors handled the data: Estimates of nucleated cell counts were drawn from the amplification of reference gene primers. Repertoires were generated with immunoSEQ multiplex PCR, while TCRdb's copy carries only in-frame clones and drops some. V and J calls and clone size follow that table, whereas D and trimming were derived from the DNA. The sample yields some 170,000 clones, 90% seen once. V was pared by 3 bases and J by 4 bases, with 10 bases between. CDR3 size: 14 residues. Germline V gene data show CDR1 as LNHNV and CDR2 as YYDKDF (reference sequence). Sequencing was carried out using peripheral blood. The chain recombines TRBV15 with TRBJ1-3; no definite D call. The clonotype originates from a man aged 55 to 70 with active or convalescent COVID-19. This chain's CDR3 is CATSRETKGNTIYF. The CDR3 coding sequence is TGTGCCACCAGCAGGGAAACTAAAGGAAACACCATATATTTT.